This TCR beta chain originates from a study of CD8+ T cells in alopecia areata. Sequencing used cDNA as its template, made by extracting RNA and reverse transcribing it. Only in-frame clones appear in the TCRdb table, and some are missing; sequencing was by immunoSEQ multiplex PCR. The sample has 140,000 to 150,000 clones, roughly 53% seen once. Specimen: CD4+ T cells sorted from blood, collected at week 0. The TCR comes from a human donor with alopecia areata.

The CDR3 nucleotides are TGTGCCAGCAGTTTCCATACCCAAGAGACCCAGTACTTC. Amino acid sequence: CASSFHTQETQYF. The chain employs TRBV6-5 and TRBJ2-5; D is unresolved. The CDR3 covers 13 residues. Trimming left V 4 bases short and J 1 base short, with 7 bases between. CDR1 and CDR2 (germline): MNHEY, SVGAGI.